This T cell receptor beta chain was identified during a study of identifying expanded T cells in peripheral blood. Concerning this clone itself: Its antigen is unknown.

This table comes from immunoSEQ multiplex PCR, and its TCRdb copy is limited to in-frame clones, with some not included. The sample records about 90,000 clones, 75% to 90% being singletons. Whole-study findings and limits: Roughly 1.2 clones differed between technical replicates, versus around 15 and 18 over time.

V was clipped by 1 base and J by 6 bases, with 7 bases between them. The CDR3 runs to 13 residues. The germline CDR1 and CDR2 sequences are SGHTA and FQGNSA. The receptor was isolated from a person aged 18 to 75 in good health. The chain has TRBV7-2 and TRBJ2-1; the D is unclear. Sequences were obtained from blood. The CDR3 spells CASSLGQLNEQFF. The CDR3 DNA is TGTGCCAGCAGCTTAGGGCAGCTCAATGAGCAGTTCTTC.